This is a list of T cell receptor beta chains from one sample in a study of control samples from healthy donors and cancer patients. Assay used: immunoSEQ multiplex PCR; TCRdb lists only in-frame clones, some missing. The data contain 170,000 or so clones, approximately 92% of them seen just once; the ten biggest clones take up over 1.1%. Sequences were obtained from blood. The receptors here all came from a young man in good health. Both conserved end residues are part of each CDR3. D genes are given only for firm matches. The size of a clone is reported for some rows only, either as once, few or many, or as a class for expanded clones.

CASSSRGQDNEQFF TGTGCCAGCAGCTCCAGGGGGCAGGACAATGAGCAGTTCTTC TRBJ2-1 TRBV11-2 - TRBD1
CASSLYRGADTQYF TGTGCCAGCAGTCTCTACAGGGGGGCCGATACGCAGTATTTT TRBJ2-3 TRBV27 - TRBD1
CASSQDYGGGIQYF TGCGCCAGCAGCCAAGATTACGGGGGAGGGATTCAGTACTTC TRBJ2-4 TRBV4-1 - TRBD2
CASRGTNTEAFF TGTGCCAGCAGGGGGACAAACACTGAAGCTTTCTTT TRBJ1-1 TRBV28 - -
CASSPGIGSNQPQHF TGTGCCAGCTCACCGGGCATCGGGAGCAATCAGCCCCAGCATTTT TRBJ1-5 TRBV18 - -
CASSLAGGNEQFF TGTGCCAGCAGTTTAGCGGGGGGGAATGAGCAGTTCTTC TRBJ2-1 TRBV12-3/TRBV12-4 - TRBD2
CASSPGLAGAGETQYF TGTGCCAGCTCACCTGGACTAGCGGGGGCTGGGGAGACCCAGTACTTC TRBJ2-5 TRBV18 - TRBD2
CSVEDQLAGGKTQYF TGCAGCGTTGAAGATCAACTAGCGGGTGGCAAGACCCAGTACTTC TRBJ2-5 TRBV29-1 - TRBD2
CASSRRTSGSYEQYF TGTGCCAGCAGCCGAAGGACTAGCGGCTCCTACGAGCAGTACTTC TRBJ2-7 TRBV7-6 - TRBD2
CASSDQTNRLSTEAFF TGTGCCAGCAGCGATCAAACCAACCGACTATCGACTGAAGCTTTCTTT TRBJ1-1 TRBV9 once -
CASPAGTYGYTF TGTGCCAGCCCAGCGGGGACCTATGGCTACACCTTC TRBJ1-2 TRBV6-5 - -
CASSLAEGSYNYGYTF TGTGCCAGCAGCTTGGCCGAGGGGAGTTATAACTATGGCTACACCTTC TRBJ1-2 TRBV5-6 - -
CASSPSLAGWNEQFF TGCGCCAGCAGCCCCTCGCTAGCAGGGTGGAATGAGCAGTTCTTC TRBJ2-1 TRBV5-1 - -
CATSAGEGATQYF TGTGCCACCAGTGCAGGGGAGGGGGCTACGCAGTATTTT TRBJ2-3 TRBV24-1 - -
CASSSGPGNTGELFF TGTGCCAGCTCCTCTGGACCGGGGAACACCGGGGAGCTGTTTTTT TRBJ2-2 TRBV18 - -
CASSPNARGGRRWNTEAFF TGTGCCAGCAGCCCGAACGCGCGGGGAGGGAGGAGGTGGAACACTGAAGCTTTCTTT TRBJ1-1 TRBV11-2 - -
CASSLDWPPADTQYF TGTGCCAGCAGCTTGGACTGGCCCCCCGCAGATACGCAGTATTTT TRBJ2-3 TRBV5-5 - -
CASSMGQGWTEAFF TGTGCCAGCAGTATGGGACAGGGATGGACTGAAGCTTTCTTT TRBJ1-1 TRBV28 - TRBD1
CASSFLQGEVSDTQYF TGTGCCAGCAGCTTCCTACAGGGGGAGGTTTCAGATACGCAGTATTTT TRBJ2-3 TRBV5-6 - TRBD1
CASSLDLTESNEKLFF TGTGCCAGCAGCTTAGATTTGACAGAAAGTAATGAAAAACTGTTTTTT TRBJ1-4 TRBV7-9 - -
CASSLGLGTGVGNEQFF TGTGCCAGCAGCTTAGGACTTGGAACAGGGGTGGGCAATGAGCAGTTCTTC TRBJ2-1 TRBV7-2 - TRBD1
CASSLEGFPSYEQYF TGCGCCAGCAGCTTGGAAGGCTTCCCCTCCTACGAGCAGTACTTC TRBJ2-7 TRBV5-1 - -
CASSDPAGNQPQHF TGTGCCAGCAGTGATCCCGCCGGCAATCAGCCCCAGCATTTT TRBJ1-5 TRBV2 - -
CASSEVGLPSETQYF TGTGCCAGCAGTGAGGTGGGACTTCCTTCGGAGACCCAGTACTTC TRBJ2-5 TRBV25-1 once -
CASSIRGNERDEQYF TGTGCCAGCAGTATCAGAGGGAACGAAAGAGACGAGCAGTACTTC TRBJ2-7 TRBV7-2 - -
CASSGDSLPFYGYTF TGCGCCAGCAGTGGGGACAGTTTACCCTTTTATGGCTACACCTTC TRBJ1-2 TRBV10-2 once TRBD1
CAWSGDQNTEAFF TGTGCCTGGAGCGGCGACCAGAACACTGAAGCTTTCTTT TRBJ1-1 TRBV30 once -
CASSIDRSLRGAGLLGTEAFF TGTGCCAGTAGTATAGATCGAAGTCTTCGGGGGGCAGGACTCTTGGGCACTGAAGCTTTCTTT TRBJ1-1 TRBV19 - -
CASSLPGYEQYF TGTGCCAGCAGCCTCCCGGGGTACGAGCAGTACTTC TRBJ2-7 TRBV14 - -
CASSLSGAYQPQHF TGTGCCAGCAGTTTATCGGGGGCTTATCAGCCCCAGCATTTT TRBJ1-5 TRBV28 - -
CASTRREGADGYTF TGTGCCAGCACCCGAAGGGAGGGGGCGGACGGCTACACCTTC TRBJ1-2 TRBV3-1/TRBV3-2 - TRBD1
CASSQEAAYYNEQFF TGCGCCAGCAGCCAAGAGGCAGCCTACTACAATGAGCAGTTCTTC TRBJ2-1 TRBV4-1 - -
CASSNQGNTGELFF TGTGCCAGCAGTAATCAGGGTAACACCGGGGAGCTGTTTTTT TRBJ2-2 TRBV25-1 - -
CASSPLGQGNYGYTF TGTGCCAGCAGTCCTCTAGGACAGGGAAACTATGGCTACACCTTC TRBJ1-2 TRBV2 - TRBD1
CASSNGGGLDTGELFF TGTGCCAGCAGCAACGGGGGCGGTTTAGACACCGGGGAGCTGTTTTTT TRBJ2-2 TRBV21-1 - -
CASSPVVGEQYF TGTGCCAGCTCACCAGTCGTCGGCGAGCAGTACTTC TRBJ2-7 TRBV18 - -
CATSDFDGYTF TGTGCCACCAGTGATTTCGATGGCTACACCTTC TRBJ1-2 TRBV24-1 - -
CSAKQGSEQYF TGCAGTGCTAAACAGGGAAGCGAGCAGTACTTC TRBJ2-7 TRBV20-1 - -
CASSYTRMDTQYF TGTGCCAGCAGTTACACGAGAATGGATACGCAGTATTTT TRBJ2-3 TRBV6-2/TRBV6-3 - -
CASSLEKIATEAFF TGTGCCAGCAGCTTGGAAAAGATAGCCACTGAAGCTTTCTTT TRBJ1-1 TRBV5-4 - -
CAWSAPGQGNQPQHF TGTGCCTGGAGTGCGCCGGGACAGGGGAATCAGCCCCAGCATTTT TRBJ1-5 TRBV30 - TRBD1
CASHPSRTEAFF TGTGCCAGCCACCCCTCCCGGACTGAAGCTTTCTTT TRBJ1-1 TRBV2 few -
CASSYSWGQGTGGYTF TGTGCCAGCAGTTACTCATGGGGACAGGGTACGGGGGGCTACACCTTC TRBJ1-2 TRBV6-5 - TRBD1